Shown below are 25 T cell receptor beta chains from a single sample sequenced in a study of T cell changes during pregnancy in multiple sclerosis. TCRdb keeps only in-frame clones here, not all; method: immunoSEQ multiplex PCR. Of 40,000 or so clones listed, around nine tenths are singletons. Sequenced material: CD8+ T cells from peripheral blood mononuclear cells, taken in the first trimester of pregnancy. These receptors came from a female donor with multiple sclerosis, enrolled in a pregnancy study.

This clone ranks as large. The rearrangement joins TRBV4-3 to TRBJ2-7; the match to TRBD1 covers 12 bases. This CDR3 spans 16 amino acids. CDR1 LGHNA and CDR2 YSLEER come from the germline V gene. With 0 bases clipped from V and 5 bases from J, the junction kept 5 bases outside the gene matches. CDR3: CASSQELGTGGDEQYF. CDR3 DNA sequence: TGCGCCAGCAGCCAAGAATTGGGGACAGGGGGCGACGAGCAGTACTTC.

The genes are TRBV4-1 and TRBJ2-2, with 7 positions matching TRBD1. Germline V gene data show CDR1 as MGHRA and CDR2 as YSYEKL. The ends lost 0 bases at V and 3 bases at J; junction bases unmatched: 4. There are 16 residues in the CDR3. This CDR3 reads CASSQEMGQYTGELFF. The CDR3 nucleotides read TGCGCCAGCAGCCAAGAGATGGGACAGTACACCGGGGAGCTGTTTTTT.

This clone was seen a single time. CDR3 in DNA: TGTGCTAGTGGTCGAGGGAACACTGAAGCTTTCTTT. This translates into CASGRGNTEAFF. This sequence joins TRBV12-5 and TRBJ1-1; D is unclear. V lost 5 bases and J lost 1, with 5 bases in between. Germline CDR1 is LGHNT and CDR2 is FRNRAP. The CDR3 is 12 residues long.

This chain uses TRBV7-6 with TRBJ2-5; D not resolved. The J call may be in error: the DNA end matches TRBJ2-7 better. Germline CDR1 is SGHVS and CDR2 is FNYEAQ. The CDR3 consists of 13 residues. CDR3 DNA sequence: TGTGCCAGCAGCTTAAGCCAGGCCTACGAGCAGTACTTC. This gives the protein CASSLSQAYEQYF.

The chain links TRBV7-9 to TRBJ2-3, with D tentatively TRBD2 (6 bases). The CDR3 consists of 13 residues. V gave up 5 bases and J gave up 5 bases, with 11 bases separating them. In germline, CDR1 is SEHNR, CDR2 FQNEAQ (reference sequence). The CDR3 bases are TGTGCCAGCAGCCCCCCCGGGGGAGATACGCAGTATTTT. Amino acid sequence: CASSPPGGDTQYF.

The sample holds one count of this clone. The chain uses TRBV11-2 and TRBJ1-1; D remains unclear. Trimming removed 1 base from V and 1 base from J, with 4 bases in between. Germline V lookup: CDR1 SGHAT, CDR2 FQNNGV. This CDR3 is built from 13 residues. CDR3 residues: CASSLARNTEAFF. The CDR3 DNA is TGTGCCAGCAGCTTAGCGCGGAACACTGAAGCTTTCTTT.

The chain carries TRBV13 and TRBJ2-3; D gene unclear. The germline gives CDR1 PRHDT, CDR2 FYEKMQ (reference sequence). This CDR3 comprises 12 residues. V lost 5 bases, J lost 3 bases, and 6 bases lay in between. The CDR3: CASSVGTDTQYF. DNA for the CDR3: TGTGCCAGCAGCGTCGGGACAGATACGCAGTATTTT.

The V gene is TRBV12-1, the J gene TRBJ2-3; the D call of TRBD2 is as the table states it, not checked on the DNA. TRBV12-1 has pseudogene status. The CDR3 contains 17 residues. CDR3 amino acids: CASSLSRAGTSGATQYF. The CDR3 nucleotides read TGTGCCAGCAGCTTATCGAGGGCCGGGACTAGCGGGGCTACGCAGTATTTT.

V usage is TRBV4-2 and J usage is TRBJ1-1; D gene unclear. The CDR3 runs 16 residues. The germline gives CDR1 LGHNA, CDR2 YNFKEQ. The V gene lost 4 bases and the J gene lost 3 bases, with 18 bases spanning the gap. The DNA for the CDR3 is TGTGCCAGCAGCCCCCTTTCGGCCGGGAGCCACACTGAAGCTTTCTTT. Translation: CASSPLSAGSHTEAFF.

This rearrangement joins TRBV18 to TRBJ2-7; 8 bases are shared with TRBD2. The ends lost 5 bases at V and 2 bases at J; junction bases unmatched: 8. The CDR3 extends over 15 amino acids. CDR1 and CDR2 from the germline V gene are KGHSH and LQKENI. In nucleotides, the CDR3 is TGTGCCAGCTCATCGAGTAGCGGGGACGCCTACGAGCAGTACTTC. Translating it yields CASSSSSGDAYEQYF.

This clone was seen only once. The chain recombines TRBV6-6 with TRBJ2-5; the match to TRBD2 covers 9 bases. With 2 bases clipped from V and 5 bases from J, the junction kept 9 bases outside the gene matches. Germline V CDR1 and CDR2: MNHNY, SVGAGI (reference sequence). CDR3 size: 16 residues. Here the CDR3 reads CASSYVSRRGGETQYF. CDR3 nucleotides: TGTGCCAGCAGTTACGTGTCGCGGCGGGGGGGGGAGACCCAGTACTTC.

The genes are TRBV6-4 and TRBJ2-1; 9 bases match TRBD2. The CDR3 sequence is 15 residues long. Germline V gene data show CDR1 as MRHNA and CDR2 as SNTAGT. With V trimmed by 3 bases and J by 5 bases, 5 bases remained unmatched. The CDR3 reads CASSENSGGHNEQFF. The CDR3 coding sequence is TGTGCCAGCAGTGAAAATAGCGGGGGCCACAATGAGCAGTTCTTC.

The chain employs TRBV9 and TRBJ2-3; possibly TRBD2 for D (6 bases). CDR1 is SGDLS and CDR2 is YYNGEE in the germline V gene. There are 17 residues in the CDR3. The V and J ends lost 3 bases and 1 base respectively, with 18 bases between them. The CDR3 sequence is CASSAFGGQRGTDTQYF. In DNA form, the CDR3 reads TGTGCCAGCAGCGCCTTCGGGGGTCAACGGGGCACAGATACGCAGTATTTT.

The rearrangement uses TRBV29-1 and TRBJ2-1, with unresolved D. V dropped 6 bases and J dropped 10 bases, with 7 bases sitting between them. The CDR3 loop spans 9 amino acids. CDR1 is SQVTM and CDR2 is ANQGSEA in the germline V gene. CDR3 bases: TGCAGCGTCCACGGGGAGCAGTTCTTC. Its translation is CSVHGEQFF.

This chain links TRBV7-3 with TRBJ2-2; 10 bases fit TRBD1. CDR1 is SGHTA and CDR2 is FQGTGA in the germline V gene. This CDR3 is 16 amino acids long. The V gene end was trimmed by 5 bases and the J gene end by 4 bases; junction bases not matched to a gene: 7. The CDR3 DNA is TGTGCCAGCAGCCCCGGACAGGGGGAGGGCACCGGGGAGCTGTTTTTT. Translated: CASSPGQGEGTGELFF. The full variable domain, its missing parts supplied by reference TRBV7-3 and TRBJ2-2, is GAGVSQTPSNKVTEKGKYVELRCDPISGHTALYWYRQSLGQGPEFLIYFQGTGAADDSGLPNDRFFAVRPEGSVSTLKIQRTERGDSAVYLCASSPGQGEGTGELFFGEGSRLTVL.

The chain joins TRBV11-2 to TRBJ2-5, with 7 positions matching TRBD2. With 10 bases clipped from V and 5 bases from J, the junction kept 10 bases outside the gene matches. In germline, CDR1 is SGHAT, CDR2 FQNNGV. CDR3 length: 13 amino acids. CDR3 amino acids: CATSAGIRETQYF. Here the CDR3 DNA reads TGTGCCACCTCAGCGGGGATTCGGGAGACCCAGTACTTC.

This chain uses TRBV4-3 with TRBJ2-5; D may be TRBD1 (6 bases). The CDR3 runs to 15 residues. Trimming pared 0 bases from V and 0 bases from J, leaving 8 bases between. Germline V lookup: CDR1 LGHNA, CDR2 YSLEER. The CDR3 here is CASSQDSGDQETQYF. The CDR3 DNA reads TGCGCCAGCAGCCAAGATTCAGGGGACCAAGAGACCCAGTACTTC.

This clone was seen only a few times. The V gene is TRBV4-3, the J gene TRBJ2-1; 8 bases map to TRBD2. Germline assignment: CDR1 LGHNA and CDR2 YSLEER. Trimming cost V 0 bases and J 0 bases; bases outside gene matches: 1. The CDR3 length is 16 residues. CDR3 region: CASSQEAGGSYNEQFF. In DNA, the CDR3 is TGCGCCAGCAGCCAAGAGGCGGGGGGCTCCTACAATGAGCAGTTCTTC.

The chain recombines TRBV19 with TRBJ2-5; perhaps TRBD2 as D (5 bases). The end of the DNA aligns better with TRBJ2-7, so the J call may be wrong. Germline V CDR1 and CDR2: LNHDA, SQIVND (reference sequence). The CDR3 is 15 amino acids. CDR3 residues: CASSIGRGTSYEQYF. The DNA for the CDR3 is TGTGCCAGTAGTATTGGTCGGGGAACCTCCTACGAGCAGTACTTC.

The chain employs TRBV5-4 and TRBJ1-3, with TRBD1 as a possible D gene (6 bases). Looked up from germline, CDR1 is SGHNT and CDR2 is YYREEE (reference sequence). The CDR3 spans 17 residues. V was trimmed by 0 bases and J by 0 bases, leaving 13 bases between them. The CDR3 sequence is CASSLGWGGPSGNTIYF. CDR3 bases: TGTGCCAGCAGCTTGGGGTGGGGGGGCCCCTCTGGAAACACCATATATTTT.

The V gene is TRBV9, the J gene TRBJ1-2; unclear D gene. CDR1 and CDR2 from the germline V gene are SGDLS and YYNGEE. Trimming left V 4 bases short and J 5 bases short, with 21 bases between. The CDR3 has 16 amino acids. The CDR3 DNA follows: TGTGCCAGCAGCCCCCCCTCGGTGCACGGCGGTTATGGCTACACCTTC. The encoded protein is CASSPPSVHGGYGYTF.

This rearrangement joins TRBV4-3 to TRBJ2-3, with TRBD1 matching 12 bases. J gave up 4 bases and V 2 bases, and 4 bases lay outside the gene matches. The CDR3 loop spans 16 amino acids. Germline V lookup: CDR1 LGHNA, CDR2 YSLEER. As DNA, the CDR3 is TGCGCCAGCAGCCAATCCGGGACAGGGGGCGCAGATACGCAGTATTTT. Translation: CASSQSGTGGADTQYF.

The chain recombines TRBV6-4 with TRBJ1-4; 8 nucleotides match TRBD1. Germline CDR1 reads MRHNA; CDR2 reads SNTAGT. V was pared by 5 bases and J by 5 bases, with 4 bases of the junction left unmatched. There are 14 residues in the CDR3. The CDR3 bases are TGTGCCAGCAGTTCCGGGACAGGAAATGAAAAACTGTTTTTT. As protein: CASSSGTGNEKLFF.

The rearrangement links TRBV27 to TRBJ2-5; D call uncertain. V was pared by 5 bases and J by 5 bases, with 12 bases between. The germline CDR1 and CDR2 sequences are MNHEY and SMNVEV (reference sequence). The CDR3 has 13 amino acids. As DNA, the CDR3 is TGTGCCAGCAGTCCCACCTCCGGGGAGACCCAGTACTTC. Its protein product is CASSPTSGETQYF.

This clone was detected a few times. The rearrangement links TRBV5-8 to TRBJ2-7; 7 bases match TRBD1. From germline, CDR1 is SGHTS and CDR2 YDEGEE. There are 14 residues in the CDR3. V was pared by 3 bases and J by 2 bases, with 5 bases of the junction left unmatched. This chain's CDR3 is CASSSRDRTYEQYF. CDR3 bases: TGTGCCAGCAGCTCCCGGGACAGAACCTACGAGCAGTACTTC.